Listed below are T cell receptor beta chains from one sample, sequenced in a study of blood T cell repertoires in COVID-19. The protocol was immunoSEQ multiplex PCR, while the TCRdb copy is restricted to in-frame clones and leaves out a portion. The sample consists of under 95,000 clones, roughly nine tenths of them appearing once. The sample taken for sequencing was peripheral blood. These TCRs come from a man between 45 and 60 years old with COVID-19, enrolled during active disease. Both conserved end residues are part of each CDR3. Fields, in order: V gene, J gene, D gene, clone size, CDR3 protein, CDR3 DNA. D genes are given only for firm matches. Expanded clones are given a class, and other clones once, few, many or no size at all.

TRBV4-1,TRBJ2-1,TRBD2,NA,CASSQEKLAGVYEQFF,TGCGCCAGCAGCCAAGAAAAACTAGCGGGAGTCTATGAGCAGTTCTTC
TRBV29-1,TRBJ2-1,NA,NA,CSLGHAEGEQFF,TGCAGCTTAGGTCATGCGGAGGGTGAGCAGTTCTTC
TRBV7-2,TRBJ2-4,NA,NA,CASSSLKNIQYF,TGTGCCAGCAGCTCGCTAAAAAACATTCAGTACTTC
TRBV19,TRBJ2-2,TRBD2,few,CASRSLAGGGGELFF,TGTGCCAGTAGATCACTAGCGGGAGGCGGCGGGGAGCTGTTTTTT
TRBV3-1/TRBV3-2,TRBJ2-1,TRBD2,NA,CASSPWTSGSYNEQFF,TGTGCCAGCAGCCCTTGGACTAGCGGCTCATACAATGAGCAGTTCTTC
TRBV30,TRBJ1-5,TRBD1,NA,CAWSVLGRGLNQPQHF,TGTGCCTGGAGTGTACTGGGCAGGGGGCTGAATCAGCCCCAGCATTTT
TRBV7-9,TRBJ2-7,TRBD2,NA,CASSLAGLAYEQYF,TGTGCCAGCAGCTTAGCGGGACTAGCCTACGAGCAGTACTTC
TRBV4-3,TRBJ2-3,NA,NA,CASSQTLGASTDTQYF,TGCGCCAGCAGCCAAACCCTTGGGGCTAGCACAGATACGCAGTATTTT
TRBV6-5,TRBJ2-2,NA,once,CASSNGNTGELFF,TGTGCCAGCAGTAACGGGAACACCGGGGAGCTGTTTTTT
TRBV28,TRBJ2-5,NA,once,CASKEQETQYF,TGTGCCAGCAAGGAGCAAGAGACCCAGTACTTC
TRBV10-3,TRBJ2-1,TRBD2,NA,CAISDPTSGRDNEQFF,TGTGCCATCAGTGACCCGACTAGCGGGAGGGACAATGAGCAGTTCTTC
TRBV7-8,TRBJ2-7,TRBD2,NA,CASSSGLPQGSYEQYF,TGTGCCAGCAGCTCGGGACTACCCCAGGGTTCTTACGAGCAGTACTTC
TRBV19,TRBJ2-1,TRBD1,NA,CASRQGNSYNEQFF,TGTGCCAGTCGACAGGGGAACTCCTACAATGAGCAGTTCTTC
TRBV11-2,TRBJ1-6,NA,NA,CASSHTPLGGDPYNSPLHF,TGTGCCAGCAGCCATACCCCCCTTGGGGGGGATCCCTATAATTCACCCCTCCACTTT
TRBV7-2,TRBJ1-3,TRBD1,NA,CASSLDLGQGPGNTIYF,TGTGCCAGCAGCTTAGATCTGGGACAGGGGCCCGGAAACACCATATATTTT
TRBV7-9,TRBJ1-1,NA,NA,CASSPGHQQDTEAFF,TGTGCCAGCAGCCCGGGACATCAACAGGACACTGAAGCTTTCTTT
TRBV4-2,TRBJ1-2,TRBD1,NA,CASSQEPGTVNYGYTF,TGTGCCAGCAGCCAAGAACCCGGGACAGTTAACTATGGCTACACCTTC
TRBV19,TRBJ2-1,TRBD2,NA,CASSIKRGAGGYNEQFF,TGTGCCAGTAGTATCAAAAGGGGAGCGGGAGGGTACAATGAGCAGTTCTTC
TRBV6-2/TRBV6-3,TRBJ1-2,TRBD1,NA,CASSYWGQDPGYTF,TGTGCCAGCAGTTACTGGGGACAGGACCCCGGCTACACCTTC
TRBV13,TRBJ2-5,TRBD1,NA,CASSLGDRDQETQYF,TGTGCCAGCAGCTTAGGGGACAGGGACCAAGAGACCCAGTACTTC
TRBV5-6,TRBJ2-5,NA,NA,CASSPQGYQETQYF,TGTGCCAGCAGCCCTCAGGGGTACCAAGAGACCCAGTACTTC
TRBV28,TRBJ1-1,NA,NA,CASSPPPGVPKTEAFF,TGTGCCAGCAGTCCACCTCCGGGAGTACCGAAAACTGAAGCTTTCTTT
TRBV24-1,TRBJ1-2,TRBD1,once,CATSAPDRGVAYGYTF,TGTGCCACCAGTGCCCCGGACAGGGGCGTTGCATATGGCTACACCTTC